These 26 T cell receptor beta chains share one sample of origin, sequenced in a study of CD8 T cells in ankylosing spondylitis. A single record per CDR3 protein comes from TCRdb applying MiXCR to the 5' RACE reads. The data hold 84,000 or so distinct CDR3 sequences, with around 25% observed a single time. The sample taken for sequencing was blood, either unsorted or a sorted T cell fraction (not recorded which). The receptor set was obtained from a male donor with ankylosing spondylitis or in good health (not recorded which).

This clonotype was counted only a few times. The chain is built from TRBV5-1 and TRBJ1-1; D is uncertain. V lost 1 base, J lost 1 base, and 11 bases lay in between. Germline lookup yields CDR1 SGHRS and CDR2 YFSETQ. The length of the CDR3 is 15 residues. CDR3 in amino acids: CASSLLTSPNTEAFF. The DNA for the CDR3 is TGCGCCAGCAGCTTGCTTACCTCCCCGAACACTGAAGCTTTCTTT. The whole variable domain, remainder taken from reference TRBV5-1 and TRBJ1-1, is KAGVTQTPRYLIKTRGQQVTLSCSPISGHRSVSWYQQTPGQGLQFLFEYFSETQRNKGNFPGRFSGRQFSNSRSEMNVSTLELGDSALYLCASSLLTSPNTEAFFGQGTRLTVV.

This clonotype was recorded a few times. The rearrangement links TRBV12-3 or TRBV12-4 to TRBJ1-5; possible D gene TRBD1, 5 bases. V was shortened by 8 bases and J by 1 base, with 9 bases between the two germline ends. The CDR3 loop spans 13 amino acids. DNA of the CDR3: TGTGCCAGCGTGGGACGGAGCAATCAGCCCCAGCATTTT. Translating it yields CASVGRSNQPQHF.

This rearrangement joins TRBV5-1 to TRBJ2-7; no clear D gene. CDR1 SGHRS and CDR2 YFSETQ come from the germline V gene. Trimming shortened V by 4 bases and J by 6 bases, and 14 bases separated the two germline ends. The CDR3 runs 13 residues. The CDR3 nucleotides read TGCGCCAGCAGCCCCTCCCTGGCGTCCGAGCAGTACTTC. Protein product: CASSPSLASEQYF. The whole variable domain, remainder taken from reference TRBV5-1 and TRBJ2-7, is KAGVTQTPRYLIKTRGQQVTLSCSPISGHRSVSWYQQTPGQGLQFLFEYFSETQRNKGNFPGRFSGRQFSNSRSEMNVSTLELGDSALYLCASSPSLASEQYFGPGTRLTVT.

At least ten counts were recorded for this clonotype. This chain links TRBV20-1 with TRBJ2-2; D remains ambiguous. The CDR3 runs to 17 residues. The V end lost 0 bases, the J end lost 0 bases, and 14 bases lay between the germline ends. CDR1 DFQATT and CDR2 SNEGSKA come from the germline V gene (reference sequence). The CDR3 is CSARDIPGFANTGELFF. The CDR3 nucleotides are TGCAGTGCTAGAGATATACCGGGCTTCGCGAACACCGGGGAGCTGTTTTTT.

The V and J genes are TRBV20-1 and TRBJ1-4; the D gene is possibly TRBD1 (6 bases). CDR1 and CDR2 from the germline V gene are DFQATT and SNEGSKA (reference sequence). Trimming removed 5 bases at V and 4 bases at J, with 20 bases between. The CDR3 covers 16 residues. This chain's CDR3 is CSAPIVRGGGNEKLFF. The CDR3 DNA is TGCAGTGCTCCCATAGTTCGGGGGGGCGGTAATGAAAAACTGTTTTTT.

V is TRBV20-1 and J is TRBJ1-4; a possible D gene is TRBD1 (5 bases). This CDR3 is built from 12 residues. V was cut by 3 bases and J by 8 bases, with 10 bases left in between. In germline, CDR1 is DFQATT, CDR2 SNEGSKA (reference sequence). The CDR3, as DNA: TGCAGTGCTAGCGGGGACCGCGAAAAACTGTTTTTT. It is translated as CSASGDREKLFF.

This clonotype was counted a few times. The V gene is TRBV7-9, the J gene TRBJ1-1; 7 positions agree with TRBD1. The trim removed 10 bases at V and 1 base at J, leaving 18 bases unmatched. The CDR3 consists of 17 residues. Germline V gene sequence: CDR1 SEHNR, CDR2 FQNEAQ (reference sequence). The CDR3 DNA sequence: TGTGCCACCTCAAGGGGTACAGGGGTAAAGGGGAACACTGAAGCTTTCTTT. Residues: CATSRGTGVKGNTEAFF. Combining the CDR3 with reference TRBV7-9 and TRBJ1-1 gives the whole variable domain DTGVSQNPRHKITKRGQNVTFRCDPISEHNRLYWYRQTLGQGPEFLTYFQNEAQLEKSRLLSDRFSAERPKGSFSTLEIQRTEQGDSAMYLCATSRGTGVKGNTEAFFGQGTRLTVV.

The chain is built from TRBV5-5 and TRBJ1-2; 7 bases are a match to TRBD1. Germline V gene lookup returns CDR1 SGHKS and CDR2 YYEKEE (reference sequence). The trim removed 5 bases at V and 4 bases at J, leaving 5 bases unmatched. This CDR3 has 13 residues. CDR3 DNA: TGTGCCAGCAGGAGACAGGGTGTCTATGGCTACACCTTC. This translates into CASRRQGVYGYTF.

This clonotype was observed a handful of times. This rearrangement joins TRBV5-1 to TRBJ1-1, with D unclear. The length of the CDR3 is 15 residues. The ends were cut back, 6 bases at V and 3 bases at J, with 18 bases in the middle. Germline CDR1 and CDR2: SGHRS and YFSETQ. CDR3: CASTPRGLAHTEAFF. The DNA for the CDR3 is TGCGCCAGCACCCCTCGAGGGCTCGCCCACACTGAAGCTTTCTTT.

V is TRBV29-1 and J is TRBJ2-3; no firm D call. Deletions cut 6 bases from V and 4 bases from J, with 26 bases between. Germline CDR1 SQVTM, CDR2 ANQGSEA. The CDR3 extends over 17 amino acids. The CDR3 spells CSVNGPSTSSIADTQYF. The CDR3 bases are TGCAGCGTGAACGGACCTTCAACCTCCAGTATCGCAGATACGCAGTATTTT.

The chain links TRBV5-1 to TRBJ2-1; tentatively, D is TRBD1 (5 bases). Germline V lookup: CDR1 SGHRS, CDR2 YFSETQ. Trimming left V 5 bases short and J 9 bases short, with 21 bases between. The CDR3 spans 15 residues. The chain's CDR3 is CASSEAQGTVGEQFF. CDR3 coding DNA: TGCGCCAGCAGTGAGGCCCAGGGAACGGTGGGTGAGCAGTTCTTC.

This clonotype was seen only once. The chain recombines TRBV7-9 with TRBJ1-1; perhaps TRBD1 as D (5 bases). This CDR3 comprises 15 residues. Deletions cut 0 bases from V and 4 bases from J, with 12 bases between. CDR1 and CDR2 (germline): SEHNR, FQNEAQ (reference sequence). CDR3 loop: CASSLAGGRGTEAFF. In DNA form, the CDR3 reads TGTGCCAGCAGCTTAGCGGGGGGACGGGGCACTGAAGCTTTCTTT.

V usage is TRBV19 and J usage is TRBJ1-1, with a tentative D call TRBD1 (6 bases). The ends were cut back, 8 bases at V and 3 bases at J, with 19 bases in the middle. The CDR3 is 15 residues long. Germline CDR1 reads LNHDA; CDR2 reads SQIVND (reference sequence). The CDR3 DNA reads as TGTGCCAGTGAAGGAGGGGGGCGTGGGTACACTGAAGCTTTCTTT. It yields the protein CASEGGGRGYTEAFF.

This sequence joins TRBV5-1 and TRBJ2-7, with 7 positions matching TRBD1. The V gene end was trimmed by 4 bases and the J gene end by 0 bases; junction bases not matched to a gene: 4. The CDR3 is 14 amino acids. CDR1 SGHRS and CDR2 YFSETQ come from the germline V gene. The CDR3: CASSLRDSSYEQYF. DNA of the CDR3: TGCGCCAGCAGCCTCAGGGACAGCTCCTACGAGCAGTACTTC.

This clonotype occurred many times. The chain is built from TRBV7-2 and TRBJ1-1; D gene uncertain. Germline V gene data show CDR1 as SGHTA and CDR2 as FQGNSA. The length of the CDR3 is 14 residues. V was clipped by 4 bases and J by 4 bases, with 13 bases between them. The CDR3 region is CASSSRAGGTEAFF. In DNA, the CDR3 is TGTGCCAGCAGCTCCCGGGCCGGTGGCACTGAAGCTTTCTTT.

The rearrangement links TRBV20-1 to TRBJ2-1; 8 bases line up with TRBD1. The V gene's germline CDR1 is DFQATT and CDR2 SNEGSKA (reference sequence). The trim removed 3 bases at V and 3 bases at J, leaving 10 bases unmatched. The CDR3 has 16 residues. The CDR3 is CSARRPTGENYNEQFF. The DNA of the CDR3 is TGCAGTGCTAGGCGCCCGACAGGGGAAAACTACAATGAGCAGTTCTTC.

This clonotype was detected only a few times. This rearrangement joins TRBV5-5 to TRBJ2-7; unclear D gene. The V gene lost 1 base and the J gene lost 3 bases, with 8 bases spanning the gap. The CDR3 is 13 residues long. Germline loops: CDR1 SGHKS, CDR2 YYEKEE (reference sequence). DNA of the CDR3: TGTGCCAGCAGCTTGAGGGAATTCTACGAGCAGTACTTC. It codes for CASSLREFYEQYF.

CDR3 in DNA: TGTGCCAGCAGCACCGAGAGGGGGGACCTCTATGGCTACACCTTC. It specifies CASSTERGDLYGYTF. The chain joins TRBV12-3 or TRBV12-4 to TRBJ1-2, with D possibly TRBD1 on 6 matching bases. V shed 6 bases and J shed 4 bases, with 18 bases lying between them. CDR3 length: 15 residues.

This clonotype was seen many times. The chain couples TRBV12-3 or TRBV12-4 to TRBJ2-4; perhaps TRBD1 as D (5 bases). The V end lost 7 bases, the J end lost 8 bases, and 24 bases lay between the germline ends. The CDR3 consists of 16 residues. Written as DNA, the CDR3 is TGTGCCAGCATGTTCCCCGCAAAAGGGGATAAGGACATTCAGTACTTC. Amino acid sequence: CASMFPAKGDKDIQYF.

This clonotype was counted ten times or more. The CDR3 region is CSATVGGVGYEQYF. CDR3 nucleotide sequence: TGCAGTGCCACCGTGGGGGGAGTAGGATACGAGCAGTACTTC. V and J are TRBV20-1 and TRBJ2-7, with D perhaps matching TRBD2 (6 bases). The V end was cut by 6 bases, the J end by 4 bases, with 19 bases between. The CDR3 has 14 amino acids. CDR1 is DFQATT, CDR2 SNEGSKA, per germline (reference sequence).

The chain uses TRBV7-9 and TRBJ2-3; D not certain. The V gene's germline CDR1 is SEHNR and CDR2 FQNEAQ (reference sequence). This CDR3 contains 12 residues. V was trimmed by 7 bases and J by 0 bases, leaving 5 bases between them. The CDR3: CASIDSTDTQYF. The CDR3 DNA is TGTGCCAGCATAGACAGCACAGATACGCAGTATTTT.

This clonotype was detected only a few times. J is TRBJ2-1 and V is TRBV7-3, with D possibly being TRBD2 (6 bases). CDR3 length: 15 residues. V lost 5 bases and J 10 bases, leaving 21 bases between the germline ends. Germline V lookup: CDR1 SGHTA, CDR2 FQGTGA. The CDR3: CASSTAPGLLTEQFF. CDR3 coding DNA: TGTGCCAGCAGCACGGCTCCGGGACTCCTAACCGAGCAGTTCTTC.

J is TRBJ2-2 and V is TRBV5-1; tentative D call: TRBD1 (5 bases). The germline V gene has CDR1 SGHRS and CDR2 YFSETQ. Trimming removed 2 bases from V and 2 bases from J, with 7 bases in between. This CDR3 region has 14 residues. This chain's CDR3 is CASSLGHNTGELFF. For the CDR3, the DNA is TGCGCCAGCAGCTTAGGACATAACACCGGGGAGCTGTTTTTT.

This chain connects TRBV12-3 or TRBV12-4 to TRBJ1-4; the D gene is possibly TRBD1 (6 bases). V dropped 4 bases and J dropped 7 bases, with 16 bases sitting between them. This CDR3 is 15 amino acids long. CDR3 residues: CASSSEGVRAEKLFF. CDR3 in DNA: TGTGCCAGCAGTTCCGAGGGGGTAAGGGCTGAAAAACTGTTTTTT.

There are a few counts of this clonotype. The chain combines TRBV29-1 with TRBJ2-7; 12 nucleotides agree with TRBD2. Looked up from germline, CDR1 is SQVTM and CDR2 is ANQGSEA. Trimming cost V 3 bases and J 3 bases; bases outside gene matches: 3. The CDR3 is 14 amino acids. The CDR3: CSVETLAGGYEQYF. In DNA form, the CDR3 reads TGCAGCGTTGAGACACTAGCGGGAGGCTACGAGCAGTACTTC.

This clonotype was detected only a few times. The chain is built from TRBV30 and TRBJ2-2, with TRBD2 matching 12 bases. The CDR3 contains 17 residues. Losses at the gene ends were 3 bases for V and 7 bases for J; bases not matched to a gene: 12. The germline CDR1 and CDR2 sequences are GTSNPN and SVGIG (reference sequence). The CDR3 coding sequence is TGTGCCTGGAGCAACCCTAGCGGGAGGGCAAAGTACGGGGAGCTGTTTTTT. Protein: CAWSNPSGRAKYGELFF.